These T cell receptor beta chains were read from a single sample in a study of regulatory T cells in long-lasting Graves disease. From the multiplex PCR reads, TCRdb called clonotypes with MiXCR, one entry per CDR3 protein. The sample has about 520,000 distinct CDR3 sequences; 12% are singletons. The same specimen was also included in a second study, on T cells in Graves' hyperthyroidism and ophthalmopathy.

This specimen was peripheral blood mononuclear cells (PBMCs), taken at new diagnosis, from a patient treated with antithyroid drugs. These receptors originate from a woman aged 25 to 39 with Graves disease. Both conserved end residues are part of each CDR3. Fields, in order: clone size, J gene, CDR3 length, D gene, V gene, CDR3 DNA, CDR3 protein. D genes are given only for firm matches. The size entry is marked missing in some rows and otherwise reads once, few, many or a size class.

clone size: few
J gene: TRBJ2-1
CDR3 length: 12
D gene: .
V gene: TRBV11-2
CDR3 DNA: TGTGCCAGCAGCTTATATAACAATGAGCAGTTCTTC
CDR3 protein: CASSLYNNEQFF

clone size: many
J gene: TRBJ2-1
CDR3 length: 13
D gene: TRBD2
V gene: TRBV27
CDR3 DNA: TGTGCCAGCAGGCTAGCGGGAGCCAATGAGCAGTTCTTC
CDR3 protein: CASRLAGANEQFF

clone size: .
J gene: TRBJ2-1
CDR3 length: 18
D gene: TRBD2
V gene: TRBV7-2
CDR3 DNA: TGTGCCAGCAGCTTAGCTCTCATCGGACTAGCGCCGCGTAATGAGCAGTTCTTC
CDR3 protein: CASSLALIGLAPRNEQFF

clone size: few
J gene: TRBJ2-4
CDR3 length: 17
D gene: .
V gene: TRBV4-1
CDR3 DNA: TGCGCCAGCAGCCAAGTCGGGTCGCGGGCACGGGGAAACATTCAGTACTTC
CDR3 protein: CASSQVGSRARGNIQYF

clone size: .
J gene: TRBJ1-2
CDR3 length: 14
D gene: .
V gene: TRBV12-3/TRBV12-4
CDR3 DNA: TGTGCCAGCAGTTCTAGGGAAAGGGACTATGGCTACACCTTC
CDR3 protein: CASSSRERDYGYTF

clone size: many
J gene: TRBJ1-5
CDR3 length: 15
D gene: .
V gene: TRBV28
CDR3 DNA: TGTGCCAGCAGTTGGGACCCCGATAGCAATCAGCCCCAGCATTTT
CDR3 protein: CASSWDPDSNQPQHF

clone size: few
J gene: TRBJ1-5
CDR3 length: 14
D gene: .
V gene: TRBV6-5
CDR3 DNA: .
CDR3 protein: CASSFGTGIPMGHF

clone size: many
J gene: TRBJ1-1
CDR3 length: 15
D gene: .
V gene: TRBV6-5
CDR3 DNA: TGTGCCAGCAGTTACTCTACCGGTCTGGGCACTGAAGCTTTCTTT
CDR3 protein: CASSYSTGLGTEAFF

clone size: few
J gene: TRBJ2-1
CDR3 length: 17
D gene: TRBD2
V gene: TRBV12-3/TRBV12-4
CDR3 DNA: TGTGCCAGCAGTGCCCCACGAGCGGGAGAGCGATTAGTTGAGCAGTTCTTC
CDR3 protein: CASSAPRAGERLVEQFF

clone size: many
J gene: TRBJ2-7
CDR3 length: 15
D gene: TRBD2
V gene: TRBV11-3
CDR3 DNA: TGTGCCAGCAGCTCCCCCGGGACTAGCGGTTACGAGCAGTACTTC
CDR3 protein: CASSSPGTSGYEQYF

clone size: .
J gene: TRBJ2-7
CDR3 length: 14
D gene: TRBD1
V gene: TRBV18
CDR3 DNA: TGTGTCAGCTCACTCGGGACAGGGGGCTACGAGCAGTACTTC
CDR3 protein: CVSSLGTGGYEQYF

clone size: few
J gene: TRBJ1-2
CDR3 length: 13
D gene: .
V gene: TRBV20-1
CDR3 DNA: TGCAGTGCTAGTCCGATCTCTAACTATGGCTACACCTTC
CDR3 protein: CSASPISNYGYTF

clone size: few
J gene: TRBJ2-7
CDR3 length: 15
D gene: .
V gene: TRBV6-2/TRBV6-3
CDR3 DNA: TGTGCCAGCGGGGAGGGGGGTACCCTCTGGTACGAGCAGTACTTC
CDR3 protein: CASGEGGTLWYEQYF

clone size: many
J gene: TRBJ1-2
CDR3 length: 19
D gene: TRBD1
V gene: TRBV18
CDR3 DNA: TGTGCCAGCTCACCCCTACCGAGACAGGGTTGGATCATGAACTATGGCTACACCTTC
CDR3 protein: CASSPLPRQGWIMNYGYTF

clone size: many
J gene: TRBJ1-6
CDR3 length: 14
D gene: .
V gene: TRBV12-3/TRBV12-4
CDR3 DNA: TGTGCCAGCAGTTTGGCGGGGATCAATTCACCCCTCCACTTT
CDR3 protein: CASSLAGINSPLHF

clone size: many
J gene: TRBJ2-3
CDR3 length: 17
D gene: .
V gene: TRBV5-1
CDR3 DNA: TGCGCCAGCAGCTTGGGAGGTGGAGGGGTGAGCACAGATACGCAGTATTTT
CDR3 protein: CASSLGGGGVSTDTQYF